This entry lists 7 T cell receptor beta chains sequenced from one sample in a study of cytomegalovirus exposure and HLA in healthy donors. The PCR was carried out with 60 Vbeta primers and 13 Jbeta primers. Produced via immunoSEQ multiplex PCR; TCRdb's table is partial and in-frame only. The repertoire includes some 130,000 clones, approximately 78% of them detected once, and less than 3.5% sits in the top ten. Sequenced sample: PBMCs. The receptors originated from a human donor in good health.

This sequence joins TRBV28 and TRBJ1-1; no reliable D call. There are 13 residues in the CDR3. CDR1 and CDR2 (germline): MDHEN, SYDVKM. The V end lost 6 bases, the J end lost 0 bases, and 8 bases lay between the germline ends. CDR3 bases: TGTGCCAGCAGCCCCCCCGTGAACACTGAAGCTTTCTTT. Encoded protein: CASSPPVNTEAFF.

This clone was seen a handful of times. Sequence at one end of the junction differs from germline and may be a read error. Other DNA sequences of this sample code for an identical CDR3. The chain recombines TRBV7-3 with TRBJ1-1; D is perhaps TRBD1 (5 bases). CDR3 length: 13 residues. Germline-derived CDR1 and CDR2 are SGHTA and FQGTGA. DNA for the CDR3: TGTGCTAGCAGCTTAGGACAGAACACTGAAGCTTTCTTT. This sequence encodes CASSLGQNTEAFF.

This chain joins TRBV6-6 and TRBJ1-3; D is unresolved. The CDR3 is 16 amino acids. The V end lost 4 bases, the J end lost 0 bases, and 13 bases lay between the germline ends. Germline CDR1 is MNHNY and CDR2 is SVGAGI (reference sequence). The DNA of the CDR3 is TGTGCCAGCAGTTCGGCAGGATCCGGCTCTGGAAACACCATATATTTT. The encoded protein is CASSSAGSGSGNTIYF.

This chain links TRBV19 with TRBJ1-2; no clear D gene. Germline V gene data show CDR1 as LNHDA and CDR2 as SQIVND (reference sequence). The CDR3 totals 17 residues. Between the trimmed V and J ends, which lost 5 bases and 0 bases, there was a span of 19 bases. The CDR3, as DNA: TGTGCCAGTAGTCTCCGGGAAGTATACACATCTAACTATGGCTACACCTTC. It yields the protein CASSLREVYTSNYGYTF.

The V call is TRBV7-2, the J call TRBJ1-2, with 7 bases that match TRBD1. Trimming at V came to 4 bases and at J to 4 bases, leaving 12 bases not matched to a gene. CDR3 length equals 16 residues. Germline CDR1 SGHTA, CDR2 FQGNSA. The CDR3 sequence: CASSYRGGQSFYGYTF. The CDR3 coding sequence is TGTGCCAGCAGCTACCGAGGGGGACAGAGTTTCTATGGCTACACCTTC.

Written as DNA, the CDR3 is TGTGCCTGGAGAGCAACGAGGGCAAGCTTTTGGTCTGGAAACACCATATATTTT. Translated: CAWRATRASFWSGNTIYF. This sequence joins TRBV30 and TRBJ1-3; no reliable D call. This CDR3 is 18 amino acids long. V was shortened by 3 bases and J by 1 base, with 22 bases between the two germline ends. The germline V gene has CDR1 GTSNPN and CDR2 SVGIG (reference sequence).

The J gene is TRBJ2-5, the V gene TRBV29-1; weak D call: TRBD2 (5 bases). V was shortened by 6 bases and J by 5 bases, with 13 bases between the two germline ends. This CDR3 region has 12 residues. Germline CDR1 SQVTM, CDR2 ANQGSEA. The chain's CDR3 is CSVKITGETQYF. CDR3 DNA: TGCAGCGTGAAGATTACGGGGGAGACCCAGTACTTC.